The entry below describes one TCR beta chain. Its antigen is currently unknown. TCR beta libraries were made by quantitative 5'-RACE with molecular barcodes. TCRdb processed the 5' RACE reads anew with MiXCR; each CDR3 protein has one entry. The sample carries 35,000 or so distinct CDR3 sequences, 15% to 20% recorded once. The entry originates in a study of CD8 T cells in ankylosing spondylitis. Study findings and constraints: Apparently characteristic of ankylosing spondylitis blood was a TCR beta motif (about 8 highly homologous variants).

This CDR3 contains 14 residues. Germline V gives CDR1 SGHRS, CDR2 YFSETQ. Trimming cost V 0 bases and J 4 bases; bases outside gene matches: 0. Sequencing was performed on blood. The chain combines TRBV5-1 with TRBJ2-2, with TRBD1 matching over 7 bases. The TCR originated in a male donor with ankylosing spondylitis or in good health (not recorded which). The CDR3 reads CASSLDRGTGELFF. CDR3 nucleotides: TGCGCCAGCAGCTTGGACAGGGGCACCGGGGAGCTGTTTTTT.